This T cell receptor (beta chain) was identified in a study of beta chain features in type 1 diabetes. Findings of the study overall: For patients, the naive, central memory and Treg TCRB repertoires appeared more alike than for healthy donors.

This clone has more than one count but fewer than ten. Its matching antigen is unknown. This CDR3 is also generated by other DNA sequences in the sample. Expressed TCRB transcripts were sequenced because the entire RNA isolate underwent reverse transcription. Libraries were prepared by immunoSEQ multiplex PCR; TCRdb keeps only in-frame clonotypes and omits some of them. The sample includes about 450,000 clones, about 10% seen only once; the top ten take over 0.035%. Germline loops: CDR1 KGHSH, CDR2 LQKENI. The CDR3 is 13 amino acids. The V and J ends lost 2 bases and 3 bases respectively, with 6 bases between them.

The receptor was derived from a woman aged 18-29 years in good health. This sequence joins TRBV18 and TRBJ2-3; D gene unclear. Sequenced material: naive CD4+ T cells from blood. The CDR3 nucleotides are TGTGCCAGCTCACCAGGACCAACAGATACGCAGTATTTT. Its protein product is CASSPGPTDTQYF.